This TCR beta chain appears in the sequencing data of a study of blood T cell repertoires in COVID-19. Overall study context: T cells, B-cell-depleted T cells, or PBMCs supplied cDNA or gDNA.

The length of the CDR3 is 16 residues. V dropped 0 bases and J dropped 1 base, with 13 bases sitting between them. Germline lookup yields CDR1 MNHNY and CDR2 SVGAGI (reference sequence). Original data processing: Scientists estimated how many nucleated cells there were by amplifying reference gene primers. Produced via immunoSEQ multiplex PCR; TCRdb's table is partial and in-frame only. D and trimming come from the DNA, and the V and J calls and clone size come from that table. There are 200,000 to 250,000 clones in the sample; roughly four fifths occur only once, and more than 1.5% lies in the top ten.

Sequencing used peripheral blood. The rearrangement links TRBV6-6 to TRBJ2-7, with a weak D call TRBD2 (5 bases). The clonotype was recovered from a man between 25 and 39 years old who had recovered from COVID-19. CDR3 amino acids: CASSYSTKSASYEQYF. CDR3 bases: TGTGCCAGCAGTTACTCGACTAAGTCCGCTTCCTACGAGCAGTACTTC.